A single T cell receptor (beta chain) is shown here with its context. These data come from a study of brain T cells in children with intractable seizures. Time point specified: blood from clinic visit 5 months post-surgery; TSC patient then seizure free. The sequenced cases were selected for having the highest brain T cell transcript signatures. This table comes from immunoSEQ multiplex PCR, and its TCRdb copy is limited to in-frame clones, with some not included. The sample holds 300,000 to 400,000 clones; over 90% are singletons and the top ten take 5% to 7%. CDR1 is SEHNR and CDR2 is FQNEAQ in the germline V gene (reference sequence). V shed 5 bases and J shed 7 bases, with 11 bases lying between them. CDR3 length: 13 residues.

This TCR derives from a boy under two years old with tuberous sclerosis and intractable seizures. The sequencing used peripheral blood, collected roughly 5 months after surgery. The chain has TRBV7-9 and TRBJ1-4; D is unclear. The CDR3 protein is CASSQSPSEKLFF. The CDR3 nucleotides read TGTGCCAGCAGCCAGAGTCCCAGTGAAAAACTGTTTTTT. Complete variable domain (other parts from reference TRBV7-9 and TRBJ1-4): DTGVSQNPRHKITKRGQNVTFRCDPISEHNRLYWYRQTLGQGPEFLTYFQNEAQLEKSRLLSDRFSAERPKGSFSTLEIQRTEQGDSAMYLCASSQSPSEKLFFGSGTQLSVL.